One sample yielded the 24 T cell receptor beta chains listed below, sequenced in a study of CD8 T cells in ankylosing spondylitis. TCRdb re-derived calls from the 5' RACE reads in MiXCR, one entry per CDR3 protein. The repertoire holds 150,000 to 200,000 distinct CDR3 sequences, with 15% to 20% as singletons. The sample consisted of blood, either unsorted or a sorted T cell fraction (not recorded which). These receptors all stem from a male donor between 10 and 30 years old with ankylosing spondylitis or in good health (not recorded which).

This clonotype occurred many times. The chain links TRBV13 to TRBJ2-5; 12 nucleotides match TRBD2. CDR1 and CDR2 (germline): PRHDT, FYEKMQ (reference sequence). The CDR3 loop spans 15 amino acids. V trimming: 3 bases; J trimming: 3 bases; junction bases outside the gene matches: 2. The DNA of the CDR3 is TGTGCCAGCAGCTTTCGGACTAGCGGGAAAGAGACCCAGTACTTC. This translates into CASSFRTSGKETQYF. The variable domain in full, completed from reference TRBV13 and TRBJ2-5, reads AAGVIQSPRHLIKEKRETATLKCYPIPRHDTVYWYQQGPGQDPQFLISFYEKMQSDKGSIPDRFSAQQFSDYHSELNMSSLELGDSALYFCASSFRTSGKETQYFGPGTRLLVL.

This clonotype was detected ten times or more. The chain links TRBV12-3 or TRBV12-4 to TRBJ2-5; D possibly matches TRBD1 or TRBD2 (7 bases each). With 3 bases removed from V and 6 bases from J, the gap between germline ends came to 14 bases. This CDR3 spans 14 amino acids. This chain's CDR3 is CASSFGEGAKTQYF. The CDR3 DNA reads as TGTGCCAGCAGTTTTGGGGAGGGGGCCAAGACCCAGTACTTC.

This chain links TRBV20-1 with TRBJ1-2, with a tentative D call TRBD1 (5 bases). CDR1 is DFQATT and CDR2 is SNEGSKA in the germline V gene (reference sequence). The CDR3 totals 13 residues. V lost 5 bases and J lost 8, with 18 bases in between. CDR3: CSAYAGGVEGYTF. CDR3 DNA: TGCAGTGCTTATGCTGGAGGGGTTGAAGGCTACACCTTC.

This clonotype was observed many times. The V and J genes are TRBV6-5 and TRBJ2-3; the match to TRBD2 covers 10 bases. Trimming took 5 bases from V and 2 from J; bases not matched to a gene: 4. Germline assignment: CDR1 MNHEY and CDR2 SVGAGI. The CDR3 contains 15 residues. The CDR3 nucleotides are TGTGCCAGCAGTACACTAGCGGGATACACAGATACGCAGTATTTT. Its protein is CASSTLAGYTDTQYF.

This clonotype has at least ten counts. The rearrangement links TRBV29-1 to TRBJ1-4; 8 bases align to TRBD1. This CDR3 is built from 12 residues. Looked up from germline, CDR1 is SQVTM and CDR2 is ANQGSEA. The J segment lost 14 bases and the V segment lost 7 bases, leaving 12 bases of the junction unmatched. In DNA form, the CDR3 reads TGCAGCGCTAAGACAGGGGCCAAGGATCTGTTTTTT. This codes for CSAKTGAKDLFF.

This clonotype has ten or more counts. The gene calls are TRBV12-3 or TRBV12-4 and TRBJ2-3; TRBD1 is a possible D gene (6 bases). The CDR3 covers 16 residues. V dropped 6 bases and J dropped 0 bases, with 16 bases sitting between them. In DNA, the CDR3 is TGTGCCAGCAGCCCCGACAGGACCCTTAGCACAGATACGCAGTATTTT. Translation gives CASSPDRTLSTDTQYF.

This clonotype has ten or more counts. The V call is TRBV3-1, the J call TRBJ2-3, with TRBD2 identical over 7 bases. The V gene end was trimmed by 4 bases and the J gene end by 2 bases; junction bases not matched to a gene: 9. The germline V gene has CDR1 LGHDT and CDR2 YNNKEL (reference sequence). This CDR3 region has 16 residues. CDR3 DNA sequence: TGTGCCAGCAGCCTACCCGGGACTACCCCCACAGATACGCAGTATTTT. Its translation: CASSLPGTTPTDTQYF.

This clonotype was counted many times. The chain has TRBV12-3 or TRBV12-4 and TRBJ1-2; 10 bases agree with TRBD1. The V and J ends lost 2 bases and 11 bases, in that order; junction bases with no gene match: 2. This CDR3 is 12 amino acids long. The CDR3 sequence is CASSLQGQGYTF. The DNA of the CDR3 is TGTGCCAGCAGTTTACAGGGACAGGGGTACACCTTC.

This clonotype was counted ten times or more. The rearrangement uses TRBV5-4 and TRBJ2-2; D might be TRBD1 or TRBD2, each matching 5 bases. The CDR3 has 16 amino acids. Trimming cost V 3 bases and J 1 base, with 13 bases left between them. The germline V gene encodes CDR1 SGHNT and CDR2 YYREEE (reference sequence). CDR3 amino acids: CASSSGASVNTGELFF. CDR3 DNA: TGTGCCAGCAGCTCCGGGGCCAGCGTGAACACCGGGGAGCTGTTTTTT. The entire variable domain, with the rest obtained from reference TRBV5-4 and TRBJ2-2, is as follows: ETGVTQSPTHLIKTRGQQVTLRCSSQSGHNTVSWYQQALGQGPQFIFQYYREEENGRGNFPPRFSGLQFPNYSSELNVNALELDDSALYLCASSSGASVNTGELFFGEGSRLTVL.

Many counts were recorded for this clonotype. The chain combines TRBV27 with TRBJ2-3; a weak D match, TRBD1 (5 bases). Trimming pared 8 bases from V and 4 bases from J, leaving 16 bases between. CDR1 is MNHEY, CDR2 SMNVEV, per germline (reference sequence). The CDR3 extends over 14 amino acids. CDR3: CASRLLGVADTQYF. The CDR3 nucleotides are TGTGCCAGCCGGCTCCTAGGGGTGGCAGATACGCAGTATTTT.

This clonotype was picked up many times. The gene calls are TRBV12-3 or TRBV12-4 and TRBJ1-4; TRBD1 agrees at 9 bases. Germline trimming cut 6 bases from V and 5 bases from J; bases unmatched to any gene: 4. The CDR3 extends over 14 amino acids. The CDR3 sequence: CASSGQGTNEKLFF. Written as DNA, the CDR3 is TGTGCCAGCAGCGGACAGGGGACAAATGAAAAACTGTTTTTT.

The chain couples TRBV7-6 to TRBJ2-2, with D hard to call. Per germline, CDR1 SGHVS and CDR2 FNYEAQ. Between the trimmed V and J ends, which lost 4 bases and 1 base, there was a span of 10 bases. The CDR3 sequence is 15 residues long. The CDR3 sequence: CASSSTPKNTGELFF. CDR3 DNA sequence: TGTGCCAGCAGCTCCACTCCAAAGAACACCGGGGAGCTGTTTTTT.

There are many counts of this clonotype. This chain links TRBV5-1 with TRBJ2-3; weak D call: TRBD1 (5 bases). V lost 5 bases and J lost 5, with 6 bases in between. Germline CDR1 and CDR2: SGHRS and YFSETQ. The CDR3 is 11 amino acids. The DNA for the CDR3 is TGCGCCAGCAGAAGGGGAGATACGCAGTATTTT. It yields the protein CASRRGDTQYF.

This clonotype was found a few times. The J gene is TRBJ1-2, the V gene TRBV4-2; D unclear. Germline assignment: CDR1 LGHNA and CDR2 YNFKEQ. The CDR3 covers 15 residues. V was pared by 1 base and J by 5 bases, with 14 bases between. The CDR3 bases are TGTGCCAGCAGCCAAGTAGGAGACGTACGATATGGCTACACCTTC. Its translation is CASSQVGDVRYGYTF.

This clonotype was picked up many times. The chain combines TRBV24-1 with TRBJ2-7; 10 bases match TRBD2. The CDR3 runs to 13 residues. With 9 bases clipped from V and 4 bases from J, the junction kept 5 bases outside the gene matches. Per the germline V gene, CDR1 is KGHDR and CDR2 is SFDVKD. This chain's CDR3 is CATGAGGGYEQYF. The DNA for the CDR3 is TGTGCCACCGGAGCGGGAGGGGGATACGAGCAGTACTTC.

This clonotype was recorded at least ten times. CDR3 in DNA: TGTGCCAGCAGCCCTGACAGGGCGGATCAGCCCCAGCATTTT. It codes for CASSPDRADQPQHF. The V call is TRBV7-9, the J call TRBJ1-5; 7 nucleotides line up with TRBD1. Trimming at V came to 5 bases and at J to 5 bases, leaving 6 bases not matched to a gene. The CDR3 contains 14 residues. Germline lookup yields CDR1 SEHNR and CDR2 FQNEAQ (reference sequence). The full variable domain, with the rest looked up from reference TRBV7-9 and TRBJ1-5, is DTGVSQNPRHKITKRGQNVTFRCDPISEHNRLYWYRQTLGQGPEFLTYFQNEAQLEKSRLLSDRFSAERPKGSFSTLEIQRTEQGDSAMYLCASSPDRADQPQHFGDGTRLSIL.

This clonotype was recorded a few times. At one boundary the junction diverges from the germline segment, which might be a read error. The rearrangement links TRBV12-5 to TRBJ2-2; 7 bases agree with TRBD2. The CDR3 sequence is 16 residues long. Germline lookup yields CDR1 LGHNT and CDR2 FRNRAP. The CDR3 DNA reads TGTGCTAGTGGTCAGAGCCCAGAGGCGGGGAGCGGGGAGCTGGTTTTT. Amino acid sequence: CASGQSPEAGSGELVF.

This chain joins TRBV6-1 and TRBJ2-1, with TRBD1 matching over 8 bases. Germline CDR1 MNHNS, CDR2 SASEGT. The CDR3 is made up of 15 amino acids. Trimming removed 3 bases from V and 3 bases from J; junction bases left unmatched: 4. The CDR3 sequence is CASSETGDFYNEQFF. CDR3 nucleotide sequence: TGTGCCAGCAGTGAGACAGGGGATTTCTACAATGAGCAGTTCTTC.

This clonotype was counted at least ten times. This chain links TRBV10-1 with TRBJ2-1, with D hard to call. The CDR3 extends over 16 amino acids. Trimming cost V 6 bases and J 0 bases, with 15 bases left between them. CDR1 and CDR2 (germline): WNHNN, SYGVQD (reference sequence). The CDR3 spells CASSQLGSSSYNEQFF. The CDR3 DNA is TGCGCCAGCAGCCAACTCGGGTCCAGCTCCTACAATGAGCAGTTCTTC.

This clonotype has a count of ten or more. This chain links TRBV2 with TRBJ1-4; D not resolved. The CDR3 is 12 amino acids. Per germline, CDR1 SNHLY and CDR2 FYNNEI. V dropped 6 bases and J dropped 5 bases, with 7 bases sitting between them. The CDR3 loop reads CASRKANEKLFF. CDR3 DNA: TGTGCCAGCAGAAAAGCAAATGAAAAACTGTTTTTT.

This clonotype was recorded at least ten times. The V gene is TRBV20-1, the J gene TRBJ1-2; D is perhaps TRBD1 (5 bases). The CDR3 consists of 16 residues. Germline loops: CDR1 DFQATT, CDR2 SNEGSKA (reference sequence). V lost 0 bases, J lost 2 bases, and 16 bases lay in between. The CDR3 loop is CSARDFSGTENYGYTF. CDR3 bases: TGCAGTGCTAGAGATTTTTCCGGGACGGAAAACTATGGCTACACCTTC.

The J gene is TRBJ2-3, the V gene TRBV7-9; unclear D gene. CDR3 size: 13 residues. The germline gives CDR1 SEHNR, CDR2 FQNEAQ (reference sequence). Trimming pared 5 bases from V and 0 bases from J, leaving 6 bases between. The CDR3 here is CASSHTSTDTQYF. The CDR3 DNA reads as TGTGCCAGCAGCCATACCAGCACAGATACGCAGTATTTT. Full variable domain (remainder filled in from reference TRBV7-9 and TRBJ2-3): DTGVSQNPRHKITKRGQNVTFRCDPISEHNRLYWYRQTLGQGPEFLTYFQNEAQLEKSRLLSDRFSAERPKGSFSTLEIQRTEQGDSAMYLCASSHTSTDTQYFGPGTRLTVL.

The sample holds many counts of this clonotype. The chain employs TRBV6-5 and TRBJ2-7, with a tentative D call TRBD2 (5 bases). V was clipped by 4 bases and J by 2 bases, with 9 bases between them. Per germline, CDR1 MNHEY and CDR2 SVGAGI. The CDR3 length is 13 residues. The CDR3 region is CASSSREAYEQYF. Written as DNA, the CDR3 is TGTGCCAGCAGTTCCCGGGAAGCCTACGAGCAGTACTTC.

In its sample, this clonotype was seen many times. The chain joins TRBV28 to TRBJ1-4, with 8 bases lining up with TRBD1. The CDR3 contains 15 residues. Germline V gives CDR1 MDHEN, CDR2 SYDVKM. The V segment lost 5 bases and the J segment 8 bases; nucleotides outside the gene matches: 10. The CDR3 nucleotides are TGTGCCAGCAGTCCACCCACAGGGGGAGGCGAAAAACTGTTTTTT. Amino acid sequence: CASSPPTGGGEKLFF.